The rows below give T cell receptor beta chains drawn from one sample of a study of blood T cells in healthy people across ages. MiXCR, run by TCRdb on the 5' RACE reads, gives a single entry per CDR3 protein. The sample carries around 1,000,000 distinct CDR3 sequences, about 25% recorded once. These same records also appear under a second study, on T cells of mothers and their children.

The sequencing sample was made of blood. These receptors were taken from a girl aged 2-10 years in good health. The CDR3 runs from the conserved cysteine through the conserved F or W. Fields, in order: D gene, J gene, V gene, clone size, CDR3 protein, CDR3 DNA. A D gene is named only where the DNA matches it firmly. Not every row has a clone size; where given, it reads once, few, many or a size class.

D gene: NA; J gene: TRBJ2-7; V gene: TRBV20-1; clone size: NA; CDR3 protein: CSVHRDSSYEQYF; CDR3 DNA: TGCAGTGTGCACCGGGACTCATCCTACGAGCAGTACTTC
D gene: NA; J gene: TRBJ2-1; V gene: TRBV6-5; clone size: NA; CDR3 protein: CASSYGQGQFF; CDR3 DNA: TGTGCCAGCAGTTATGGGCAGGGTCAGTTCTTC
D gene: NA; J gene: TRBJ2-3; V gene: TRBV20-1; clone size: NA; CDR3 protein: CSARDLLGSDTQYF; CDR3 DNA: TGCAGTGCTAGAGATCTGTTAGGATCAGATACGCAGTATTTT
D gene: NA; J gene: TRBJ1-6; V gene: TRBV10-3; clone size: few; CDR3 protein: CAIMDGGSSPLHF; CDR3 DNA: TGTGCCATCATGGACGGGGGGTCTTCACCCCTCCACTTT
D gene: NA; J gene: TRBJ1-1; V gene: TRBV5-1; clone size: few; CDR3 protein: CASSLQTGSTEAFF; CDR3 DNA: TGCGCCAGCAGCTTACAAACAGGGAGCACTGAAGCTTTCTTT
D gene: NA; J gene: TRBJ2-3; V gene: TRBV6-2/TRBV6-3; clone size: NA; CDR3 protein: CASSYRTATQYF; CDR3 DNA: TGTGCCAGCAGTTACCGGACCGCAACGCAGTATTTT
D gene: TRBD2; J gene: TRBJ2-1; V gene: TRBV11-2; clone size: NA; CDR3 protein: CASSFRELANIYNEQFF; CDR3 DNA: TGTGCCAGCAGCTTCAGGGAACTAGCGAATATCTACAATGAGCAGTTCTTC
D gene: NA; J gene: TRBJ1-4; V gene: TRBV27; clone size: few; CDR3 protein: CATQRRGINEKLFF; CDR3 DNA: TGTGCCACCCAGAGGCGGGGAATTAATGAAAAACTGTTTTTT
D gene: NA; J gene: TRBJ2-7; V gene: TRBV20-1; clone size: NA; CDR3 protein: CSVGTGFYEQYF; CDR3 DNA: TGCAGTGTTGGGACCGGATTCTACGAGCAGTACTTC
D gene: NA; J gene: TRBJ2-5; V gene: TRBV10-3; clone size: NA; CDR3 protein: CAISESRIETQYF; CDR3 DNA: TGTGCCATCAGTGAGTCTCGGATCGAGACCCAGTACTTC
D gene: TRBD1; J gene: TRBJ2-1; V gene: TRBV9; clone size: NA; CDR3 protein: CASSALRQGTEQFF; CDR3 DNA: TGTGCCAGCAGCGCTCTAAGACAGGGGACTGAGCAGTTCTTC